These T cell receptor beta chains were read from a single sample in a study of shared clonotypes between healthy human individuals. This table comes from immunoSEQ multiplex PCR, and its TCRdb copy is limited to in-frame clones, with some not included. The sample comprises millions of clones, roughly 94% of which are singletons, and roughly 1% rests with the top ten. The material sequenced was naive CD8+ T cells sorted from blood. Source of these receptors: a man aged 18 to 30 in good health. The CDR3 runs from the conserved cysteine through the conserved F or W. The D gene is left open where the match is weak. A clone size is listed for some rows: how often the clone was seen (once, few, many), or a class if it is expanded.

D: TRBD2; length: 18; J: TRBJ2-1; size: -; V: TRBV5-1; DNA: TGCGCCAGCAGCTTCGGACTAGCGGGGGGGCTTTTCTACAATGAGCAGTTCTTC; CDR3: CASSFGLAGGLFYNEQFF
D: TRBD1; length: 15; J: TRBJ1-1; size: few; V: TRBV7-9; DNA: TGTGCCAGCAGCTTAGATGGACAGGGGAGCACTGAAGCTTTCTTT; CDR3: CASSLDGQGSTEAFF
D: TRBD2; length: 16; J: TRBJ2-7; size: -; V: TRBV5-1; DNA: TGCGCCAGCAGCTTGGTCGGCGGGGGGCGTTCCTACGAGCAGTACTTC; CDR3: CASSLVGGGRSYEQYF
D: TRBD1; length: 18; J: TRBJ1-5; size: -; V: TRBV30; DNA: TGTGCCTGGAGTGTAGGGGACAGTTTCCCTCTCGTCAATCAGCCCCAGCATTTT; CDR3: CAWSVGDSFPLVNQPQHF
D: TRBD1; length: 15; J: TRBJ1-4; size: -; V: TRBV6-5; DNA: TGTGCCAGCAGTTACTTACAGGGGCCCTATGAAAAACTGTTTTTT; CDR3: CASSYLQGPYEKLFF
D: TRBD1; length: 17; J: TRBJ2-3; size: -; V: TRBV27; DNA: TGTGCCAGCAGTTCCCTCAGGGGGAGCCTTGATGCGGATACGCAGTATTTT; CDR3: CASSSLRGSLDADTQYF
D: TRBD1; length: 14; J: TRBJ1-1; size: -; V: TRBV4-3; DNA: TGCGCCAGCAGCCTGACAGGGGAAGGGACTGAAGCTTTCTTT; CDR3: CASSLTGEGTEAFF
D: TRBD1; length: 17; J: TRBJ2-1; size: -; V: TRBV19; DNA: TGTGCCAGTAGTACCCCGACAGGGAAGAGCTCCTACAATGAGCAGTTCTTC; CDR3: CASSTPTGKSSYNEQFF
D: -; length: 15; J: TRBJ2-7; size: -; V: TRBV13; DNA: TGTGCCAGCAGCTCCATACAGACAGGTTCCTACGAGCAGTACTTC; CDR3: CASSSIQTGSYEQYF
D: -; length: 15; J: TRBJ1-1; size: -; V: TRBV6-5; DNA: TGTGCCAGCAGTGCCAGGTTGAACATGTGGGCTGAAGCTTTCTTT; CDR3: CASSARLNMWAEAFF